This TCR beta chain was identified in a study of T cell responses to AZD1222 COVID-19 vaccine. Study-wide context: Recipients boosted at about 4 weeks or about 12 weeks are pooled.

Clones were read by immunoSEQ multiplex PCR, and TCRdb kept only the in-frame ones, dropping some. The sample contains 90,000 to 150,000 clones, approximately 90% of which appear only once. This clone is a singleton in its sample. As yet, its antigen is unknown. Study conclusions and caveats: After two AZD1222 doses, spike-specific TCR breadth and depth rose versus day 0. Donors, mostly white British, included more females; clonal diversity was possibly underestimated.

The TCR was taken from an adult in good health. The sequencing used peripheral blood, collected on day 0 of AZD1222 vaccination.

Here the CDR3 reads CASSASSGFSGANVLTF. CDR3 DNA sequence: TGTGCCAGCAGCGCTTCCTCAGGATTCTCTGGGGCCAACGTCCTGACTTTC. This chain joins TRBV7-9 and TRBJ2-6; D uncertain. The V gene lost 5 bases and the J gene lost 0 bases, with 14 bases spanning the gap. Germline V CDR1 and CDR2: SEHNR, FQNEAQ (reference sequence). The length of the CDR3 is 17 residues. The full variable domain, completed using reference TRBV7-9 and TRBJ2-6, is DTGVSQNPRHKITKRGQNVTFRCDPISEHNRLYWYRQTLGQGPEFLTYFQNEAQLEKSRLLSDRFSAERPKGSFSTLEIQRTEQGDSAMYLCASSASSGFSGANVLTFGAGSRLTVL.